Shown below are 26 T cell receptor beta chains from a single sample sequenced in a study of tumor-infiltrating lymphocytes in primary liver carcinoma. The input was approximately 0.45 ug total RNA; TCR beta cDNA was made from it with a constant-region primer. ARM-PCR was slightly modified, and three nested multiplex PCR rounds with it gave rise to the TCR beta libraries. Primers for the first two PCR rounds were TRBV1-TRBV30 forward primers and a C-beta reverse primer (about 11 cycles per round). TCRdb redid the calling of the multiplex PCR reads with MiXCR, one entry per CDR3 protein. The sample has 190,000 or so distinct CDR3 sequences; 65% are singletons. Blood RNA originated from unsorted whole blood, with germline DNA additionally extracted. The material sequenced was peripheral blood. These receptors all come from a woman aged 60-75 years with primary liver carcinoma and hepatitis B virus infection.

This clonotype was picked up many times. The chain employs TRBV4-1 and TRBJ2-7; 11 bases map to TRBD2. The CDR3 sequence is 14 residues long. J gave up 6 bases and V 3 bases, and 4 bases lay outside the gene matches. CDR1 is MGHRA and CDR2 is YSYEKL in the germline V gene. This CDR3 is CASSQTSGMVEQYF. The CDR3 DNA reads as TGCGCCAGCAGCCAGACTAGCGGGATGGTCGAGCAGTACTTC.

The chain couples TRBV11-2 to TRBJ2-4, with no clear D. CDR1 and CDR2 from the germline V gene are SGHAT and FQNNGV. The CDR3 is 15 residues long. The germline V and J ends were trimmed by 0 bases and 5 bases, with 11 bases remaining between them. CDR3 amino acids: CASSLDRMSQNIQYF. In DNA form, the CDR3 reads TGTGCCAGCAGCTTAGATAGGATGTCACAAAACATTCAGTACTTC.

Comments on this clonotype: A much larger clone differs from this one at a single base, so this may be a read error. This chain joins TRBV6-5 and TRBJ1-4; D not certain. The germline V gene encodes CDR1 MNHEY and CDR2 SVGAGI. The length of the CDR3 is 16 residues. Between the trimmed V and J ends, which lost 2 bases and 0 bases, there was a span of 10 bases. CDR3 protein: CASSYEPPATNEKLFF. The CDR3 DNA reads TGTGCCAGCAGTTACGAGCCACCCGCAACTAATGAAAAACTGTTTTTT.

The CDR3 region is CASSKGEQESNIQYF. The CDR3 DNA sequence: TGCGCCAGCAGCAAAGGGGAGCAGGAGTCGAACATTCAGTACTTC. This chain joins TRBV4-1 and TRBJ2-4, with D perhaps matching TRBD1 or TRBD2 (5 bases each). Germline-derived CDR1 and CDR2 are MGHRA and YSYEKL. The CDR3 consists of 15 residues. The ends were cut back, 5 bases at V and 7 bases at J, with 18 bases in the middle.

For this clonotype: A much larger clone differs from this one at a single base, so this may be a read error. This rearrangement joins TRBV12-3 or TRBV12-4 to TRBJ2-5; 9 bases fit TRBD1. The CDR3 loop spans 15 amino acids. The V segment lost 3 bases and the J segment 4 bases; nucleotides outside the gene matches: 6. The CDR3 reads CASSFRTGDLETQYF. The CDR3 DNA sequence: TGTGCCAGCAGTTTCAGGACAGGGGATTTAGAGACCCAGTACTTC.

This clonotype was counted a few times. The rearrangement uses TRBV28 and TRBJ2-3; D ambiguous. V lost 1 base, J lost 3 bases, and 5 bases lay in between. CDR1 and CDR2 (germline): MDHEN, SYDVKM. The CDR3 spans 13 residues. The DNA of the CDR3 is TGTGCCAGCAGTTTATCGACAACAGATACGCAGTATTTT. It yields the protein CASSLSTTDTQYF.

The sample holds a few counts of this clonotype. The chain is built from TRBV28 and TRBJ2-7, with a weak D call TRBD2 (6 bases). V lost 10 bases and J 0 bases, leaving 16 bases between the germline ends. CDR1 and CDR2 (germline): MDHEN, SYDVKM. The CDR3 sequence is 14 residues long. CDR3 bases: TGTGCCACCGGGCGGGACTGGAGCTCCTACGAGCAGTACTTC. This translates into CATGRDWSSYEQYF.

Details on this clonotype: Germline and junction disagree at one end, which may indicate a read error. This chain connects TRBV11-2 to TRBJ1-1; 7 bases fit TRBD1. This CDR3 comprises 13 residues. Per germline, CDR1 SGHAT and CDR2 FQNNGV. The CDR3 loop is CVSRLEGGTEVFF. The CDR3 DNA reads as TGTGTCAGCAGGTTAGAAGGGGGCACTGAAGTTTTCTTT. The full variable domain, rest sourced from reference TRBV11-2 and TRBJ1-1, is EAGVAQSPRYKIIEKRQSVAFWCNPISGHATLYWYQQILGQGPKLLIQFQNNGVVDDSQLPKDRFSAERLKGVDSTLKIQPAKLEDSAVYLCVSRLEGGTEVFFGQGTRLTVV.

This chain connects TRBV28 to TRBJ2-3; D perhaps matches TRBD2 (6 bases). The CDR3 length is 18 residues. Germline CDR1 and CDR2: MDHEN and SYDVKM. Trimming stripped 5 bases from V and 2 bases from J, with 23 bases between. This chain's CDR3 is CASSPIMEGRHFTDTQYF. The CDR3 DNA reads TGTGCCAGCAGTCCCATCATGGAGGGTAGGCACTTCACAGATACGCAGTATTTT.

With regard to this clonotype: It is likely a read error, because the conserved phenylalanine at the end of the CDR3 is missing. The V call is TRBV11-1, the J call TRBJ1-4; TRBD1 agrees at 7 bases. CDR3 length: 12 amino acids. V was clipped by 5 bases and J by 7 bases; unmatched bases: 1. The germline CDR1 and CDR2 sequences are SGHAT and FQDESV (reference sequence). The CDR3 spells CASSHRGEKLFP. DNA of the CDR3: TGTGCCAGCAGCCACAGGGGTGAAAAACTGTTTCCT.

Notes on this clonotype: Given the absence of the conserved phenylalanine or tryptophan at the CDR3 end, a read error is likely. The chain is built from TRBV11-2 and TRBJ2-7; 8 nucleotides align to TRBD1. The V and J ends lost 5 bases and 2 bases, in that order; junction bases with no gene match: 5. The CDR3 runs 14 residues. Germline V CDR1 and CDR2: SGHAT, FQNNGV. The chain's CDR3 is CASSLTGATYEQYS. Written as DNA, the CDR3 is TGTGCCAGCAGCCTGACAGGGGCCACCTACGAGCAGTACTCC.

A word on this clonotype: An end of the junction does not agree with germline; a read error may underlie this. This chain links TRBV29-1 with TRBJ2-1, with a tentative D call TRBD1 (5 bases). CDR1 is SQVTM and CDR2 is ANQGSEA in the germline V gene. This CDR3 contains 17 residues. In nucleotides, the CDR3 is TGCATCGTACGAAGGGGTCAGGGTATCATCCTCTACAATGAGCATTTCTTC. Protein sequence: CIVRRGQGIILYNEHFF.

This rearrangement joins TRBV28 to TRBJ1-2; 10 positions match TRBD1. V lost 3 bases to trimming and J lost 4 bases; unmatched junction nucleotides: 8. This CDR3 contains 16 residues. The germline CDR1 and CDR2 sequences are MDHEN and SYDVKM. The CDR3 coding sequence is TGTGCCAGCAGTTTCCCTAGGGACAGGGGTGTCTATGGCTACACCTTC. Its translation: CASSFPRDRGVYGYTF.

This clonotype was counted between two and nine times. V is TRBV10-3 and J is TRBJ2-7, with D perhaps TRBD2 (6 bases). This CDR3 is 12 amino acids long. V lost 4 bases and J lost 3, with 7 bases in between. Per germline, CDR1 ENHRY and CDR2 SYGVKD. The CDR3 loop is CAISGGDYEQYF. CDR3 nucleotides: TGTGCCATCAGTGGGGGGGACTACGAGCAGTACTTC.

As concerns this clonotype: A much bigger clone sits one base away, suggesting this may be a read error. This chain links TRBV10-3 with TRBJ2-2; 7 bases are a match to TRBD2. The CDR3 length is 18 residues. Germline V lookup: CDR1 ENHRY, CDR2 SYGVKD. DNA for the CDR3: TGTGACATCAGTGAGTCGTCGGGGGGAAGAGTTCGTGCCGGGGAGCTGTTTTTT. Protein product: CDISESSGGRVRAGELFF.

For this clonotype: This likely comes from a read error, as the CDR3 has no conserved phenylalanine or tryptophan at its end. This rearrangement joins TRBV12-3 or TRBV12-4 to TRBJ2-2, with D maybe TRBD2 (5 bases). V lost 6 bases and J 1 base, leaving 15 bases between the germline ends. The CDR3 sequence is 16 residues long. As DNA, the CDR3 is TGTGCCAGCAGCCCGGTCCAGGCGGGGAACACCGGGGAGCTGTTTTAT. The encoded protein is CASSPVQAGNTGELFY.

There are many counts of this clonotype. The genes are TRBV11-2 and TRBJ2-7; D possibly matches TRBD1 or TRBD2 (5 bases each). The ends were cut back, 1 base at V and 5 bases at J, with 12 bases in the middle. CDR1 and CDR2 (germline): SGHAT, FQNNGV. The CDR3 loop spans 14 amino acids. This chain's CDR3 is CASSLAGGMDEQYF. CDR3 DNA sequence: TGTGCCAGCAGCTTAGCTGGGGGAATGGACGAGCAGTACTTC.

This clonotype came up once. This chain uses TRBV11-3 with TRBJ2-1, with 7 bases aligning to TRBD2. CDR1 and CDR2 from the germline V gene are SGHNT and YENEEA. This CDR3 is 16 amino acids long. V was pared by 6 bases and J by 8 bases, with 16 bases of the junction left unmatched. DNA for the CDR3: TGTGCCAGCAGACCAGGCGGGAGCGCCCTTTACGATGAGCAGTTCTTC. Encoded protein: CASRPGGSALYDEQFF.

This clonotype was observed a handful of times. The final CDR3 position lacks the conserved phenylalanine or tryptophan, pointing to a likely read error. V is TRBV12-3 or TRBV12-4 and J is TRBJ1-5; D gene unclear. V dropped 3 bases and J dropped 3 bases, with 6 bases sitting between them. The CDR3 extends over 13 amino acids. The CDR3 DNA sequence: TGTGCCAGCAGTTTCCGGTACAATCAGCCCCAGCATCTT. Amino acids: CASSFRYNQPQHL.

This clonotype was seen ten or more times. The genes are TRBV6-5 and TRBJ1-2, with a tentative D call TRBD1 (5 bases). The CDR3 totals 15 residues. Germline V gene sequence: CDR1 MNHEY, CDR2 SVGAGI. Trimming stripped 0 bases from V and 3 bases from J, with 11 bases between. DNA for the CDR3: TGTGCCAGCAGTTACTCGCCGGGACCCGACTATGGCTACACCTTC. This sequence encodes CASSYSPGPDYGYTF.

To note about this clonotype: This may stem from a read error, because a much larger clone lies one nucleotide away. The chain is built from TRBV13 and TRBJ2-5; no clear D. This CDR3 has 14 residues. The V end lost 5 bases, the J end lost 3 bases, and 13 bases lay between the germline ends. Germline lookup yields CDR1 PRHDT and CDR2 FYEKMQ (reference sequence). The CDR3 region has the DNA TGTGCCAGCAGCAACCCCCTAAGTAAAGAGACCCAGTACTTC. Amino acids: CASSNPLSKETQYF. The full variable domain, completed using reference TRBV13 and TRBJ2-5, is AAGVIQSPRHLIKEKRETATLKCYPIPRHDTVYWYQQGPGQDPQFLISFYEKMQSDKGSIPDRFSAQQFSDYHSELNMSSLELGDSALYFCASSNPLSKETQYFGPGTRLLVL.

Note on this clonotype: This may come from a read error, since a much larger clone is one base off. The rearrangement joins TRBV10-2 to TRBJ2-5; D gene uncertain. The CDR3 extends over 14 amino acids. Germline CDR1 is WSHSY and CDR2 is SAAADI. The CDR3 sequence: CASSEANIRETRYF. As DNA, the CDR3 is TGCGCCAGCAGTGAGGCTAACATTAGAGAGACCCGGTACTTC.

Points on this clonotype: The CDR3 carries no conserved terminal phenylalanine or tryptophan, so it likely arises from a read error. CDR3 sequence (DNA): TGTGCCAGCAGCCAAGTGGCTAGCGGGTTACTAACCTACGAGCAGTACCTC. Its translation is CASSQVASGLLTYEQYL. The gene calls are TRBV4-2 and TRBJ2-7; 8 bases map to TRBD2. Trimming removed 1 base from V and 2 bases from J; junction bases left unmatched: 10. This CDR3 has 17 residues. Looked up from germline, CDR1 is LGHNA and CDR2 is YNFKEQ.

A few counts support this clonotype. One base away lies a much larger clone, so this may be a sequencing read error. J is TRBJ2-7 and V is TRBV6-1, with a tentative D call TRBD2 (5 bases). Germline loops: CDR1 MNHNS, CDR2 SASEGT. The CDR3 extends over 15 amino acids. CDR3: CVSSEADGNTYEQYF. Written as DNA, the CDR3 is TGTGTCAGCAGTGAAGCTGACGGGAATACCTACGAGCAGTACTTC.

V is TRBV6-5 and J is TRBJ2-7; 11 bases map to TRBD2. The CDR3 runs 15 residues. The V and J ends lost 7 bases and 0 bases, in that order; junction bases with no gene match: 5. Germline V gene sequence: CDR1 MNHEY, CDR2 SVGAGI. Here the CDR3 reads CASMKGLADSYEQYF. The CDR3 DNA reads TGTGCCAGCATGAAGGGACTAGCGGACTCCTACGAGCAGTACTTC.

This clonotype was picked up many times. The chain employs TRBV7-9 and TRBJ1-5; D gene uncertain. Per the germline V gene, CDR1 is SEHNR and CDR2 is FQNEAQ (reference sequence). The CDR3 sequence is 14 residues long. Trimming removed 1 base at V and 5 bases at J, with 9 bases between. The CDR3 sequence: CASSLEGAYQPQHF. The CDR3 DNA sequence: TGTGCCAGCAGCTTAGAGGGTGCCTATCAGCCCCAGCATTTT.